This T cell receptor (beta chain) was sequenced during a study of PD-1 blockade in classical Hodgkin lymphoma. From germline, CDR1 is SQVTM and CDR2 ANQGSEA. V lost 7 bases and J lost 2; bases outside the gene matches: 8. The CDR3 is 14 amino acids. Using immunoSEQ multiplex PCR, the repertoire was profiled, and TCRdb retains in-frame clones only, with some absent. The repertoire consists of 110,000 or so clones, with roughly nine tenths occurring once and the leading ten covering over 15%. The time point here: cycle 4 day 1 (C4D1), after five to seven weeks of nivolumab. Exposure to brentuximab vedotin varied, and each patient had relapsed following autologous stem cell transplantation.

J is TRBJ2-5 and V is TRBV29-1, with 9 bases that match TRBD1. The sequences come from peripheral blood mononuclear cells (PBMCs), collected before the fourth cycle of nivolumab. This receptor was obtained from a human donor with classical Hodgkin lymphoma. This CDR3 is CSGRTGAFQETQYF. CDR3 DNA sequence: TGCAGCGGACGGACAGGGGCTTTTCAAGAGACCCAGTACTTC. Filled out from reference TRBV29-1 and TRBJ2-5, the complete variable domain reads SAVISQKPSRDICQRGTSLTIQCQVDSQVTMMFWYRQQPGQSLTLIATANQGSEATYESGFVIDKFPISRPNLTFSTLTVSNMSPEDSSIYLCSGRTGAFQETQYFGPGTRLLVL.